This TCR beta chain was identified in a study of T cells after yellow fever vaccination. Whole-study context: Any fraction with a low cell number was prepared using SMART-Seq v4 Ultra Low Input.

MiXCR, applied by TCRdb to the 5' RACE reads, yields one record per CDR3 protein. Of a few hundred thousand distinct CDR3 sequences listed, roughly 6.8% are singletons. Study outcomes and limitations: At approximately 96% for CD4 and about 88% for CD8, most primary-vaccination clones showed up again after the booster.

The J segment lost 2 bases and the V segment lost 2 bases, leaving 11 bases of the junction unmatched. Germline CDR1 SGHTA, CDR2 FQGTGA. The CDR3 runs to 19 residues. Many counts were recorded for this clonotype. Its matching antigen is unknown. The sequencing here drew on CD4+ T cells sorted from PBMCs, taken on the day of the yellow fever booster vaccination. The chain links TRBV7-3 to TRBJ2-2, with 10 bases aligning to TRBD2. The sequence was collected from a man aged 25 to 45 who received the YFV17D yellow fever vaccine. The CDR3 is CASSLYPAGGYGNTGELFF. CDR3 nucleotide sequence: TGTGCCAGCAGCTTATATCCAGCGGGAGGGTATGGTAACACCGGGGAGCTGTTTTTT.